This T cell receptor (beta chain) was documented in a study of cytomegalovirus exposure and HLA in healthy donors. Regarding the study as a whole: Cytomegalovirus-associated status was assigned to about 150 TCR beta chains. After further analysis at a later stage, roughly 16,000 TCR beta sequences were associated with HLA alleles at 0.05 false discovery rate.

The PCR contained 60 Vbeta and 13 Jbeta primers. Profiled with immunoSEQ multiplex PCR; TCRdb holds only in-frame clones, not every one. This sample has around 50,000 clones, with around three fifths found just once. Comment on this clone: The antigen is undetermined. Germline and junction disagree at one end, which may indicate a read error.

The germline V gene has CDR1 SEHNR and CDR2 FQNEAQ (reference sequence). This CDR3 is built from 12 residues. The sequenced sample was PBMCs. The chain employs TRBV7-9 and TRBJ2-1; possibly TRBD1 for D (6 bases). This clonotype originated in a human donor in good health. The CDR3 region has the DNA TGTTCCAGCCGGGACATTACCAATGAGCAGTTCTTC. Translation gives CSSRDITNEQFF.